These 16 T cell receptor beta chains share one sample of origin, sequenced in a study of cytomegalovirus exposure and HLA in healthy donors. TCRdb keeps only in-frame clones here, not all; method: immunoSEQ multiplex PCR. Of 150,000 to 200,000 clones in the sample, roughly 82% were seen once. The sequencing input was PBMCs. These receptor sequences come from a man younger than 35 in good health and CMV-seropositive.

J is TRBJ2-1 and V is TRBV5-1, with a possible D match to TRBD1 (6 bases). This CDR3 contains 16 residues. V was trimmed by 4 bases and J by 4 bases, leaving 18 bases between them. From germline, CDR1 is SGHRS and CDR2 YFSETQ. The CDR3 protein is CASSMDSSEQYNEQFF. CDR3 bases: TGCGCCAGCAGCATGGACAGCTCAGAGCAATACAATGAGCAGTTCTTC.

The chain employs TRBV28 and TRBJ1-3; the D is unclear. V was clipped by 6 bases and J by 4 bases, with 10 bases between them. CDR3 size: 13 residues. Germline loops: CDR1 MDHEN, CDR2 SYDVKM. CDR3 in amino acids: CASRNLGGNTIYF. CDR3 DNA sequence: TGTGCCAGCAGAAACCTCGGGGGAAACACCATATATTTT.

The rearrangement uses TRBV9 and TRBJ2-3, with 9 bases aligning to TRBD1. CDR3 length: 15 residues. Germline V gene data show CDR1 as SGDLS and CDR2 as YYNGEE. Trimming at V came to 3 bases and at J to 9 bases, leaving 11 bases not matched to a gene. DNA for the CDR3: TGTGCCAGCAGCGCGGGGACAGGGATCGGGAAAACGCAGTATTTT. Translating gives CASSAGTGIGKTQYF.

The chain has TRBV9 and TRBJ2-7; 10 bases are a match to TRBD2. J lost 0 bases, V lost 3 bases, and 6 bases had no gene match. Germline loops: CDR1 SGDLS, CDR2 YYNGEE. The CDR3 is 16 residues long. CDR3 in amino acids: CASSGVAGGSSYEQYF. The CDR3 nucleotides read TGTGCCAGCAGCGGGGTAGCGGGGGGCAGCTCCTACGAGCAGTACTTC.

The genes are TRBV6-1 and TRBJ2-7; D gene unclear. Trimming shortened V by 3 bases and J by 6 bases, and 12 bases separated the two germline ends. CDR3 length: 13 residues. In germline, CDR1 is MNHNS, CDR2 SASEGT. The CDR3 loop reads CASSEVSQAEQYF. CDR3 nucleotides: TGTGCCAGCAGTGAGGTGAGCCAAGCCGAGCAGTACTTC.

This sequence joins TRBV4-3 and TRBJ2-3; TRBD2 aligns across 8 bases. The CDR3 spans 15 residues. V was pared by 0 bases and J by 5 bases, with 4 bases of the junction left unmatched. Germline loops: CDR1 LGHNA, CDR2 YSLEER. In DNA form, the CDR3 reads TGCGCCAGCAGCCAAGATACCCGGGAGGGAGATACGCAGTATTTT. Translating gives CASSQDTREGDTQYF.

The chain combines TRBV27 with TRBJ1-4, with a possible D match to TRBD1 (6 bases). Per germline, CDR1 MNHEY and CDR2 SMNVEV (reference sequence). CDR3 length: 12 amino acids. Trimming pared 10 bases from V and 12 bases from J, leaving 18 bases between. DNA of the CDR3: TGTGCCACCGGCGGGGGGCCGGTAGAACTGTTTTTT. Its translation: CATGGGPVELFF.

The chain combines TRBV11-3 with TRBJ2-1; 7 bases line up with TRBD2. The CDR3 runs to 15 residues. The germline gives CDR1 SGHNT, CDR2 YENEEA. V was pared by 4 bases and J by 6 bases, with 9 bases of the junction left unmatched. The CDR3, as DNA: TGTGCCAGCAGCTCCGGGAGGACTAGGGGCAATGAGCAGTTCTTC. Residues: CASSSGRTRGNEQFF.

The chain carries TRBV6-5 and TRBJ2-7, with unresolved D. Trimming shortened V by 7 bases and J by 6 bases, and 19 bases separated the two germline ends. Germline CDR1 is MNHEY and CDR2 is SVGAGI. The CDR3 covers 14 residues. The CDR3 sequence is CASTRPGTSAEQYF. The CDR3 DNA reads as TGTGCCAGCACACGCCCTGGTACAAGCGCCGAGCAGTACTTC.

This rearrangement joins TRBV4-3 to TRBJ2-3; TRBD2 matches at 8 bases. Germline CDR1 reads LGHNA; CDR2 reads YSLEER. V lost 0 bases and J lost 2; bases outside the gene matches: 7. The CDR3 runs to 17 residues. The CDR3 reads CASSQDVSGALTDTQYF. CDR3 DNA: TGCGCCAGCAGCCAAGATGTTAGCGGGGCCCTCACAGATACGCAGTATTTT.

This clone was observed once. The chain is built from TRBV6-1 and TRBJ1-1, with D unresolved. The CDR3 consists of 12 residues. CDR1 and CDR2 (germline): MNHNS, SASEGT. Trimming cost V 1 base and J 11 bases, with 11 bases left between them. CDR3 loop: CASSEVGPKAFF. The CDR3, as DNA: TGTGCCAGCAGTGAAGTTGGCCCCAAGGCTTTCTTT.

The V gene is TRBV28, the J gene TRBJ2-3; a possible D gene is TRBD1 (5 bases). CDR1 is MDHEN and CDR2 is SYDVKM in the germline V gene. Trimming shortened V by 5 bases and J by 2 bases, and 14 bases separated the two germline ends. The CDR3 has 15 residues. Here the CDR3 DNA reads TGTGCCAGCAGTCCGACAGTCATTTTCACAGATACGCAGTATTTT. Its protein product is CASSPTVIFTDTQYF.

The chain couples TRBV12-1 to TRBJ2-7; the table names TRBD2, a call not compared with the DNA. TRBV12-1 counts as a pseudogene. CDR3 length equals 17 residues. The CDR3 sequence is CASSLGLAGNKNYEQYF. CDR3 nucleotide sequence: TGTGCCAGCAGCTTGGGACTAGCGGGAAATAAGAACTACGAGCAGTACTTC.

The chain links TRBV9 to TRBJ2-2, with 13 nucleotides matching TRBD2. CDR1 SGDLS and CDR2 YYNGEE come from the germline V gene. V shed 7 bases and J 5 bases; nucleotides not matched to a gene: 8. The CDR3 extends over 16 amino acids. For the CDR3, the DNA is TGTGCCAGCGGGGGACTAGCGGGATGGGGTACCGGGGAGCTGTTTTTT. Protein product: CASGGLAGWGTGELFF.

In DNA, the CDR3 is TGTGCCAGCAGCCTAGGACAGGGGGCCTACAATGAGCAGTTCTTC. Amino acids: CASSLGQGAYNEQFF. This rearrangement joins TRBV7-6 to TRBJ2-1; the match to TRBD1 covers 10 bases. The CDR3 has 15 amino acids. Losses at the gene ends were 5 bases for V and 2 bases for J; bases not matched to a gene: 3. Per germline, CDR1 SGHVS and CDR2 FNYEAQ.

CDR3 nucleotides: TGTGCCAGCAGCTTAGATTGGGGCTTGGGCTACACGTACGAGCAGTACTTC. Protein: CASSLDWGLGYTYEQYF. The chain combines TRBV11-2 with TRBJ2-7; tentative D call: TRBD1 (5 bases). The CDR3 runs to 17 residues. Germline CDR1 is SGHAT and CDR2 is FQNNGV. V lost 0 bases and J lost 4, with 19 bases in between.